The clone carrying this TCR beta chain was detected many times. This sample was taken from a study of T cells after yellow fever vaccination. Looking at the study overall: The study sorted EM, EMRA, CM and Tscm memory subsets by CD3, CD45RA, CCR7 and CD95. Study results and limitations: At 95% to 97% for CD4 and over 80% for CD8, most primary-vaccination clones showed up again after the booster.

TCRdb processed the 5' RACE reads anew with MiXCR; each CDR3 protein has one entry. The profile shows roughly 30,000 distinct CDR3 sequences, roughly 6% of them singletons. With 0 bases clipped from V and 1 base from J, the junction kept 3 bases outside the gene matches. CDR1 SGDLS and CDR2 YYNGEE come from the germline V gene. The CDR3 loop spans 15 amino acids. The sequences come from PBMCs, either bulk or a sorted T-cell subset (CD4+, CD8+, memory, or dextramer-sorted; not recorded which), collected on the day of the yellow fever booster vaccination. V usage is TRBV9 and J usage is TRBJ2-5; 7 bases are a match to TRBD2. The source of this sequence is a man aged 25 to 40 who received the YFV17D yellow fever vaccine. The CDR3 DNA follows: TGTGCCAGCAGCGTAGGTTCGGGGGGCCAAGAGACCCAGTACTTC. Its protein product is CASSVGSGGQETQYF. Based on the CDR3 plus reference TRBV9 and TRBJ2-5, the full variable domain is DSGVTQTPKHLITATGQRVTLRCSPRSGDLSVYWYQQSLDQGLQFLIQYYNGEERAKGNILERFSAQQFPDLHSELNLSSLELGDSALYFCASSVGSGGQETQYFGPGTRLLVL.